Sequencing of this T cell receptor beta chain was carried out in a study of cytomegalovirus exposure and HLA in healthy donors. Data came from immunoSEQ multiplex PCR; TCRdb stores just in-frame clones and leaves some out. The data show about 130,000 clones, about 87% seen once. Broader study findings: Cytomegalovirus-associated TCR beta chains were listed, numbering 150 to 200. Three of the chains that were CMV-associated were confirmed in vitro to be specific for CMV antigens. Most TCRs appeared rarely, but some public TCRs recurred in many donors. For cytomegalovirus status, the classifier reportedly gave diagnoses with high specificity and sensitivity.

This CDR3 spans 14 amino acids. The germline V and J ends were trimmed by 1 base and 5 bases, with 10 bases remaining between them. The germline CDR1 and CDR2 sequences are SGHRS and YFSETQ. As for this clone: Its matching antigen is unknown.

The sequencing sample was made of PBMCs. The clonotype was recovered from a woman in her thirties in good health and CMV-seropositive. J is TRBJ1-5 and V is TRBV5-1; D call uncertain. DNA for the CDR3: TGCGCCAGCAGCTTGAATGGCGGGGATCAGCCCCAGCATTTT. It codes for CASSLNGGDQPQHF.